The present entry profiles one T cell receptor beta chain with its context. The antigen is not known. The data originate from a study of T cell repertoires in cytomegalovirus infection. At the level of the study: Used in the study were CMV epitopes, some recently identified and HLA-C-restricted, others well-studied and HLA-B-restricted. Study conclusions and caveats: Ex vivo, HLA-C-restricted CMV-specific TCR beta clonotypes prevailed over the rest of the response.

TCRdb re-analysed the reads in MiXCR, keeping a single row per CDR3 protein. The sample records approximately 110,000 distinct CDR3 sequences, roughly two fifths being singletons. Germline values: CDR1 SEHNR, CDR2 FQNEAQ (reference sequence). The CDR3 runs 14 residues. V was trimmed by 1 base and J by 4 bases, leaving 11 bases between them. The TCR was taken from a human donor in good health (CMV status not recorded). Some clones in this sample may be carry-over from other donors' samples. The rearrangement links TRBV7-9 to TRBJ2-7; D is unresolved. The source was CD8+ T cells from cultured PBMCs, collected from culture after CMV antigen stimulation. The CDR3 nucleotides are TGTGCCAGCAGCTTAGAGTCCAGCCAGTACGAGCAGTACTTC. Its protein is CASSLESSQYEQYF.